This T cell receptor beta chain came from a study of cytomegalovirus exposure and HLA in healthy donors. Whole-study results and caveats: Specificity for CMV antigens was confirmed in vitro for a few of the CMV-associated chains. Accounts indicate the classifier identified cytomegalovirus status with strong specificity and sensitivity. There were approximately 150 TCR beta chains listed as cytomegalovirus-associated.

TCRdb's copy holds only in-frame clones and misses some; the assay was immunoSEQ multiplex PCR. The table records about 240,000 clones, around nine tenths of them present only once. In this sample, this clone turned up once. No antigen is known for it. CDR3 length: 16 amino acids. What was sequenced was PBMCs. V and J are TRBV12-2 and TRBJ1-3; the table's TRBD1 call for D was not verified on the DNA. TRBV12-2 is tagged as a pseudogene. This TCR came from a young man in good health and CMV-seronegative. CDR3 DNA sequence: TGTGCAAGTCGCCACCCACTCAGGGCTCGGGGAAACACCATATATTTT. Translation gives CASRHPLRARGNTIYF.